The 30 T cell receptor beta chains presented below share a single source sample, sequenced in a study of metastatic and nonmetastatic thyroid tumors. Using MiXCR, TCRdb re-called clones from the PCR reads. This table holds 32,000 or so clones, 18% found once. There were no patients who had received any treatment before thyroid surgery. The source material was blood. These receptors were obtained from a male donor with papillary thyroid cancer or a benign thyroid nodule (not recorded which). Some clones in this sample may be carry-over from other donors' samples.

This clone is judged medium-sized. The chain employs TRBV28 and TRBJ2-7, with 10 bases fitting TRBD1. Unmatched junction bases numbered 9, after V lost 4 bases and J lost 6 bases. The CDR3 sequence is 15 residues long. Germline V gene sequence: CDR1 MDHEN, CDR2 SYDVKM. The CDR3 sequence: CASSSPGQGFTEQYF. The CDR3 bases are TGTGCCAGCAGTTCCCCGGGACAGGGGTTTACCGAGCAGTACTTC.

This clone was observed at least ten times. The chain joins TRBV29-1 to TRBJ2-1; 13 nucleotides align to TRBD2. The CDR3 is 15 residues long. The germline V gene encodes CDR1 SQVTM and CDR2 ANQGSEA. V lost 3 bases, J lost 10 bases, and 9 bases stayed unmatched. The CDR3 loop reads CSVDRTSGRTAEQFF. The CDR3 DNA is TGCAGCGTTGATAGGACTAGCGGGAGAACCGCGGAGCAGTTCTTC.

This clone was counted at least ten times. This sequence joins TRBV20-1 and TRBJ2-1; 8 bases agree with TRBD2. This CDR3 has 15 amino acids. Germline V gene lookup returns CDR1 DFQATT and CDR2 SNEGSKA (reference sequence). Germline trimming cut 0 bases from V and 7 bases from J; bases unmatched to any gene: 8. The CDR3 protein is CSARDPGRAFNEQFF. The CDR3 DNA follows: TGCAGTGCTAGAGACCCCGGGAGGGCCTTTAATGAGCAGTTCTTC.

In this sample, this clone is medium-sized (0.01 to 0.1%). The genes are TRBV6-1 and TRBJ2-3; possible D gene TRBD2, 7 bases. The CDR3 extends over 16 amino acids. Germline V gives CDR1 MNHNS, CDR2 SASEGT. Trimming removed 6 bases from V and 0 bases from J, with 16 bases in between. In nucleotides, the CDR3 is TGTGCCAGCAGGGGGTGGGGGGGCGGGAGCACAGATACGCAGTATTTT. This codes for CASRGWGGGSTDTQYF.

The chain carries TRBV24-1 and TRBJ2-7; 9 bases fit TRBD1. V lost 8 bases and J lost 2; bases outside the gene matches: 12. This CDR3 spans 16 amino acids. Per the germline V gene, CDR1 is KGHDR and CDR2 is SFDVKD. In nucleotides, the CDR3 is TGTGCCACCACAGCTGGGGACAGGGACGAAACCTACGAGCAGTACTTC. This translates into CATTAGDRDETYEQYF.

CDR3 sequence reads: CASTLRSNTEAFF. CDR3 nucleotide sequence: TGTGCCAGCACGTTAAGAAGTAACACTGAAGCTTTCTTT. This sequence joins TRBV6-1 and TRBJ1-1; D not certain. V lost 7 bases to trimming and J lost 2 bases, with 11 bases between them. Looked up from germline, CDR1 is MNHNS and CDR2 is SASEGT. This CDR3 region has 13 residues.

Many counts were recorded for this clone. This chain links TRBV20-1 with TRBJ2-1; 10 nucleotides align to TRBD2. The V gene end was trimmed by 8 bases and the J gene end by 0 bases; junction bases not matched to a gene: 4. Germline CDR1 reads DFQATT; CDR2 reads SNEGSKA (reference sequence). The CDR3 has 14 residues. For the CDR3, the DNA is TGCAGTTGCTCTAGCGGGGGCTCCTACAATGAGCAGTTCTTC. It translates to CSCSSGGSYNEQFF.

The chain links TRBV2 to TRBJ1-2; a weak D match, TRBD1 (6 bases). CDR1 and CDR2 from the germline V gene are SNHLY and FYNNEI. Trimming left V 6 bases short and J 6 bases short, with 17 bases between. CDR3 length: 14 residues. CDR3 in amino acids: CASRRDTAWDGYTF. CDR3 sequence (DNA): TGTGCCAGCAGACGGGACACCGCCTGGGATGGCTACACCTTC.

In this sample, this clone turned up many times. V is TRBV27 and J is TRBJ2-2; D may be TRBD1 (6 bases). The CDR3 has 14 residues. Germline V gene data show CDR1 as MNHEY and CDR2 as SMNVEV (reference sequence). V shed 4 bases and J shed 2 bases, with 8 bases lying between them. This CDR3 is CASSWTVNTGELFF. The CDR3 DNA follows: TGTGCCAGCAGTTGGACAGTAAACACCGGGGAGCTGTTTTTT.

This chain uses TRBV14 with TRBJ2-3; the D is unclear. CDR3 size: 16 residues. The V gene's germline CDR1 is SGHDN and CDR2 FVKESK. The V gene lost 5 bases and the J gene lost 1 base, with 16 bases spanning the gap. CDR3 in amino acids: CASSVSWSAGTDTQYF. Here the CDR3 DNA reads TGTGCCAGCAGCGTAAGTTGGTCGGCAGGCACAGATACGCAGTATTTT.

This clone was seen many times. The gene calls are TRBV7-9 and TRBJ2-7, with 8 bases fitting TRBD2. From germline, CDR1 is SEHNR and CDR2 FQNEAQ (reference sequence). The CDR3 contains 15 residues. V shed 1 base and J 2 bases; nucleotides not matched to a gene: 4. The CDR3 spells CASSLGAGGAYEQYF. The CDR3 nucleotides are TGTGCCAGCAGCTTAGGGGCGGGAGGCGCCTACGAGCAGTACTTC.

This clone was picked up a small number of times. One end of the junction is discordant with germline, which a read error may explain. CDR3 DNA: TGTGGCAGCATGGTTCTCCCGAGGACAGGGCGGCACGAGCAGTACTTC. Residues: CGSMVLPRTGRHEQYF. V is TRBV6-2 or TRBV6-3 and J is TRBJ2-7; 8 nucleotides line up with TRBD1. The CDR3 consists of 16 residues. Germline-derived CDR1 and CDR2 are MNHEY and SVGEGT.

A word on this clone: The junction departs from germline at one end; a sequencing error may be responsible. The same CDR3 can be traced to other DNA sequences in this sample. The gene calls are TRBV3-1 and TRBJ2-1; the match to TRBD1 covers 10 bases. The CDR3 sequence is 15 residues long. Germline CDR1 reads LGHDT; CDR2 reads YNNKEL (reference sequence). CDR3 sequence reads: CASSTDRGSYSEQFF. The CDR3 DNA is TGTGCCAGTAGCACGGACAGGGGGTCCTACAGTGAGCAGTTCTTC.

In its sample, this clone was seen a few times. A much larger clone lies one base from this, so it may be a read error. The chain carries TRBV10-3 and TRBJ2-5; 10 positions agree with TRBD1. Germline values: CDR1 ENHRY, CDR2 SYGVKD. The V and J ends lost 4 bases and 5 bases, in that order; junction bases with no gene match: 7. The CDR3 runs to 15 residues. The CDR3: CAISVGTGVEETQYF. The CDR3 DNA follows: TGTGCCATCAGTGTCGGGACAGGGGTAGAGGAGACCCAGTACTTC.

In its sample, this clone was seen a few times. The chain employs TRBV12-3 or TRBV12-4 and TRBJ2-1; D assignment may be TRBD1 or TRBD2 (5 bases each). The CDR3 length is 14 residues. V lost 5 bases, J lost 8 bases, and 16 bases lay in between. The CDR3 coding sequence is TGTGCCAGCAGTGTCCACGGGACGGCCTATGAGCAGTTCTTC. Residues: CASSVHGTAYEQFF.

Notes on this clone: Being one base from a much bigger clone, this may be a read error. Other DNA sequences in the same sample also yield this CDR3. This sequence joins TRBV5-1 and TRBJ2-3; the D gene is possibly TRBD1 (5 bases). The length of the CDR3 is 17 residues. Germline V gene sequence: CDR1 SGHRS, CDR2 YFSETQ. The CDR3 loop is CASSLASDGHSTDTQYF. The DNA of the CDR3 is TGCGCCAGCAGCTTGGCCTCGGACGGACATAGCACGGATACGCAGTATTTT.

In this sample, this clone turned up many times. This chain joins TRBV11-2 and TRBJ1-5, with 7 nucleotides matching TRBD1. The CDR3 spans 16 residues. CDR1 is SGHAT, CDR2 FQNNGV, per germline. The V and J ends lost 5 bases and 6 bases, in that order; junction bases with no gene match: 13. The CDR3 reads CASSPGGGGVGQPQHF. CDR3 DNA sequence: TGTGCCAGCAGCCCAGGCGGAGGGGGCGTCGGTCAGCCCCAGCATTTT.

The V call is TRBV19, the J call TRBJ2-1; D possibly corresponds to TRBD2 (7 bases). The CDR3 is made up of 16 amino acids. Trimming took off 5 bases at V and 3 bases at J, with 17 bases between the two ends. Germline loops: CDR1 LNHDA, CDR2 SQIVND (reference sequence). As DNA, the CDR3 is TGTGCCAGTAGTGGGAGGGGGGAGCTGAGCTACAATGAGCAGTTCTTC. Protein: CASSGRGELSYNEQFF. The whole variable domain, remainder taken from reference TRBV19 and TRBJ2-1, is DGGITQSPKYLFRKEGQNVTLSCEQNLNHDAMYWYRQDPGQGLRLIYYSQIVNDFQKGDIAEGYSVSREKKESFPLTVTSAQKNPTAFYLCASSGRGELSYNEQFFGPGTRLTVL.

In this sample, this clone turned up a few times. The V gene is TRBV6-1, the J gene TRBJ1-4, with 8 nucleotides matching TRBD1. The CDR3 spans 17 residues. Trimming took 5 bases from V and 10 from J; bases not matched to a gene: 18. The germline V gene has CDR1 MNHNS and CDR2 SASEGT. DNA of the CDR3: TGTGCCAGCAGTCCTTCACCTCCGGGGACAGGTGATGGAAAACTGTTTTTT. It codes for CASSPSPPGTGDGKLFF.

This clone was seen a handful of times. A much larger clone differs by one base, so this may be a read error. V usage is TRBV12-3 or TRBV12-4 and J usage is TRBJ1-1; perhaps TRBD1 as D (5 bases). This CDR3 comprises 14 residues. CDR3 sequence (DNA): TGTGCCAGCAGCTTAGGGGCTCTGAGCACTGAAGCTTTCTTT. Amino acid sequence: CASSLGALSTEAFF.

This chain joins TRBV6-4 and TRBJ2-7; 8 bases line up with TRBD1. This CDR3 has 15 residues. Per the germline V gene, CDR1 is MRHNA and CDR2 is SNTAGT. V shed 2 bases, J shed 5 bases, and the junction held 8 bases outside the gene matches. The CDR3 bases are TGTGCCAGCAGTGACGACAGGGGAAAGGTTGACGAGCAGTACTTC. Its translation: CASSDDRGKVDEQYF.

The V call is TRBV20-1, the J call TRBJ1-5; TRBD1 might be the D (6 bases). The germline CDR1 and CDR2 sequences are DFQATT and SNEGSKA (reference sequence). The CDR3 contains 13 residues. The ends were cut back, 3 bases at V and 5 bases at J, with 11 bases in the middle. CDR3 bases: TGCAGTGCTAGTCCGCAGGGGCATCAGCCCCAGCATTTT. Its translation is CSASPQGHQPQHF.

There are many counts of this clone. The rearrangement uses TRBV4-2 and TRBJ2-3, with D possibly being TRBD2 (5 bases). Germline-derived CDR1 and CDR2 are LGHNA and YNFKEQ. The length of the CDR3 is 16 residues. V gave up 4 bases and J gave up 0 bases, with 14 bases separating them. CDR3 in DNA: TGTGCCAGCAGCCTTCGGACTGACCCTAGCACAGATACGCAGTATTTT. It specifies CASSLRTDPSTDTQYF.

This clone was observed a few times. The chain recombines TRBV2 with TRBJ2-1, with TRBD1 identical over 7 bases. Per germline, CDR1 SNHLY and CDR2 FYNNEI. The CDR3 extends over 13 amino acids. The trim removed 7 bases at V and 7 bases at J, leaving 7 bases unmatched. The CDR3 DNA sequence: TGTGCCAGCAACCGGGACAGAGGAAATGAGCAGTTCTTC. Protein: CASNRDRGNEQFF.

The chain carries TRBV9 and TRBJ1-6; no reliable D call. Germline V lookup: CDR1 SGDLS, CDR2 YYNGEE. The V end was cut by 1 base, the J end by 5 bases, with 10 bases between. The CDR3 is 15 amino acids. CDR3 sequence reads: CASSVRGQDNSPLHF. CDR3 nucleotides: TGTGCCAGCAGCGTAAGAGGGCAGGATAATTCACCCCTCCACTTT. Complete variable domain (other parts from reference TRBV9 and TRBJ1-6): DSGVTQTPKHLITATGQRVTLRCSPRSGDLSVYWYQQSLDQGLQFLIQYYNGEERAKGNILERFSAQQFPDLHSELNLSSLELGDSALYFCASSVRGQDNSPLHFGNGTRLTVT.

The rearrangement links TRBV12-3 or TRBV12-4 to TRBJ2-7; no definite D call. This CDR3 spans 13 amino acids. Trimming removed 2 bases at V and 10 bases at J, with 15 bases between. The CDR3 DNA reads TGTGCCAGCAGTTTAAATAGTCAGTACGCACAGTACTTC. Protein product: CASSLNSQYAQYF.

This clone was detected ten times or more. The chain has TRBV5-4 and TRBJ2-7, with TRBD1 identical over 11 bases. Germline V lookup: CDR1 SGHNT, CDR2 YYREEE (reference sequence). The CDR3 totals 15 residues. Trimming removed 4 bases from V and 2 bases from J; junction bases left unmatched: 5. CDR3 in amino acids: CASSLPGQGAYEQYF. DNA for the CDR3: TGTGCCAGCAGCCTACCGGGACAGGGGGCCTACGAGCAGTACTTC.

This clone was detected ten times or more. Possible read error: a much larger clone is one base away. The J gene is TRBJ2-2, the V gene TRBV5-1; no clear D. The germline gives CDR1 SGHRS, CDR2 YFSETQ. There are 16 residues in the CDR3. Trimming stripped 2 bases from V and 4 bases from J, with 15 bases between. CDR3 sequence reads: CASSFFPASSTGELFF. CDR3 nucleotides: TGCGCCAGCAGCTTCTTTCCGGCCTCGAGCACCGGGGAGCTGTTTTTT.

Judged by abundance, this clone is medium-sized. The V gene is TRBV6-1, the J gene TRBJ1-2, with 10 bases aligning to TRBD1. V shed 8 bases and J 2 bases; nucleotides not matched to a gene: 5. CDR1 and CDR2 from the germline V gene are MNHNS and SASEGT. The CDR3 extends over 14 amino acids. The CDR3 bases are TGTGCCAGCGGGATGACAGGGGGCAACTATGGCTACACCTTC. Amino acid sequence: CASGMTGGNYGYTF.

The sample holds many counts of this clone. The V gene is TRBV12-3 or TRBV12-4, the J gene TRBJ2-7, with 9 positions matching TRBD2. The junction had 6 bases not matched to a gene; V was cut back by 0 bases and J by 6 bases. The CDR3 contains 15 residues. The chain's CDR3 is CASSLAAGGACEQYF. As DNA, the CDR3 is TGTGCCAGCAGTTTAGCAGCGGGGGGTGCCTGCGAGCAGTACTTC.